The source of this TCR beta chain is a study of T cells in Graves' hyperthyroidism and ophthalmopathy. Study summary: Before any treatment, at initial diagnosis, peripheral blood was collected. Study results and limitations: In simple terms, a model built on 13 V-J features told ophthalmopathy apart from stable hyperthyroidism.

This clonotype was counted a few times. Antigen unknown. RNA transcripts provided the source from which TCR beta CDR3 regions were amplified. The HTBI primer set drove a first-round RT-PCR of the TCR CDR3. TCRdb processed the multiplex PCR reads anew with MiXCR; each CDR3 protein has one entry. The data show a few hundred thousand distinct CDR3 sequences, 22% seen once. CDR1 is KGHSH and CDR2 is LQKENI in the germline V gene. The germline V and J ends were trimmed by 3 bases and 6 bases, with 15 bases remaining between them. This CDR3 is 14 amino acids long. Patients with ophthalmopathy all had a Clinical Activity Score of at least 3, a NOSPECS grade of at least 4 and duration under 3 months.

This chain uses TRBV18 with TRBJ2-7; tentatively, D is TRBD1 (6 bases). The TCR was taken from a woman between 65 and 79 years old with Graves' ophthalmopathy. Input material: blood. The DNA of the CDR3 is TGTGCCAGCTCACCGGTACAGGGAAGAGGCGAGCAGTACTTC. It yields the protein CASSPVQGRGEQYF.